These 9 T cell receptor beta chains originate from one sample sequenced in a study of cytomegalovirus exposure and HLA in healthy donors. PCR primers comprised 60 Vbeta and 13 Jbeta primers. Assay: immunoSEQ multiplex PCR; the TCRdb copy retains only in-frame clones and omits some. The sample contains more than 150,000 clones, over 70% of which appear only once. The source material was PBMCs. The source of these receptors is a man aged 45-65 years in good health and CMV-seropositive.

This clone has only one observation. The V and J genes are TRBV11-2 and TRBJ1-1; no definite D call. Between the trimmed V and J ends, which lost 1 base and 14 bases, there was a span of 17 bases. Germline CDR1 SGHAT, CDR2 FQNNGV. This CDR3 is built from 13 residues. CDR3 sequence: CASSLVARSTLFF. CDR3 coding DNA: TGTGCCAGCAGCTTAGTCGCCAGATCAACCCTCTTCTTT. The whole variable domain, filled in from reference TRBV11-2 and TRBJ1-1, reads EAGVAQSPRYKIIEKRQSVAFWCNPISGHATLYWYQQILGQGPKLLIQFQNNGVVDDSQLPKDRFSAERLKGVDSTLKIQPAKLEDSAVYLCASSLVARSTLFFGQGTRLTVV.

J is TRBJ2-2 and V is TRBV9, with TRBD1 matching 8 bases. Unmatched junction bases numbered 7, after V lost 1 base and J lost 5 bases. The CDR3 is 16 amino acids. Germline-derived CDR1 and CDR2 are SGDLS and YYNGEE. This CDR3 reads CASSVISGQATGELFF. CDR3 nucleotide sequence: TGTGCCAGCAGCGTAATTTCGGGACAGGCAACCGGGGAGCTGTTTTTT.

The J gene is TRBJ1-1, the V gene TRBV7-8; 9 bases line up with TRBD1. V gave up 4 bases and J gave up 11 bases; unmatched junction bases: 11. The CDR3 runs to 14 residues. Germline CDR1 SGHVS, CDR2 FQNEAQ. CDR3 nucleotides: TGTGCCAGCAGCTCCGGTCCCGGGACAGGGTTCGCTTTCTTT. This codes for CASSSGPGTGFAFF.

This clone has more than one count but fewer than ten. This chain connects TRBV2 to TRBJ1-6; D is perhaps TRBD1 (5 bases). Germline values: CDR1 SNHLY, CDR2 FYNNEI. V lost 9 bases and J 6 bases, leaving 12 bases between the germline ends. The CDR3 is 13 amino acids. The CDR3: CASIPGVNSPLHF. In nucleotides, the CDR3 is TGTGCCAGTATCCCGGGGGTTAATTCACCCCTCCACTTT.

The chain carries TRBV19 and TRBJ2-3; no firm D call. V lost 5 bases, J lost 9 bases, and 15 bases lay in between. The germline V gene encodes CDR1 LNHDA and CDR2 SQIVND (reference sequence). This CDR3 has 13 residues. The CDR3 loop reads CASSFESSHTQYF. CDR3 bases: TGTGCCAGTAGTTTCGAGTCTTCCCACACGCAGTATTTT.

The chain employs TRBV19 and TRBJ2-3, with 7 bases identical to TRBD1. Germline CDR1 and CDR2: LNHDA and SQIVND (reference sequence). The V and J ends lost 3 bases and 0 bases, in that order; junction bases with no gene match: 6. The CDR3 contains 16 residues. The CDR3 region is CASSIIGTASTDTQYF. The CDR3 nucleotides are TGTGCCAGTAGTATTATCGGGACAGCTAGCACAGATACGCAGTATTTT.

V gene TRBV7-2 combines with J gene TRBJ1-1, with 9 bases matching TRBD1. There are 15 residues in the CDR3. Germline V gene data show CDR1 as SGHTA and CDR2 as FQGNSA. V lost 7 bases to trimming and J lost 6 bases; unmatched junction nucleotides: 12. CDR3 amino acids: CASTSIQGASAEAFF. Here the CDR3 DNA reads TGTGCCAGCACCTCTATACAGGGGGCTTCGGCTGAAGCTTTCTTT.

The chain joins TRBV29-1 to TRBJ2-7; possibly TRBD1 for D (6 bases). The CDR3 runs 19 residues. Germline values: CDR1 SQVTM, CDR2 ANQGSEA. With 4 bases removed from V and 2 bases from J, the gap between germline ends came to 30 bases. The CDR3 protein is CSVVGSLKGPGHRTYEQYF. The CDR3 DNA reads as TGCAGCGTTGTTGGCTCCTTAAAAGGACCGGGACACCGTACCTACGAGCAGTACTTC.

This clone turned up a few times. V gene TRBV2 combines with J gene TRBJ2-3; D is undetermined. V was trimmed by 3 bases and J by 6 bases, leaving 7 bases between them. The CDR3 spans 12 residues. Germline V lookup: CDR1 SNHLY, CDR2 FYNNEI. The CDR3 DNA reads as TGTGCCAGCAGTGAGGCGCGGGATACGCAGTATTTT. It yields the protein CASSEARDTQYF.